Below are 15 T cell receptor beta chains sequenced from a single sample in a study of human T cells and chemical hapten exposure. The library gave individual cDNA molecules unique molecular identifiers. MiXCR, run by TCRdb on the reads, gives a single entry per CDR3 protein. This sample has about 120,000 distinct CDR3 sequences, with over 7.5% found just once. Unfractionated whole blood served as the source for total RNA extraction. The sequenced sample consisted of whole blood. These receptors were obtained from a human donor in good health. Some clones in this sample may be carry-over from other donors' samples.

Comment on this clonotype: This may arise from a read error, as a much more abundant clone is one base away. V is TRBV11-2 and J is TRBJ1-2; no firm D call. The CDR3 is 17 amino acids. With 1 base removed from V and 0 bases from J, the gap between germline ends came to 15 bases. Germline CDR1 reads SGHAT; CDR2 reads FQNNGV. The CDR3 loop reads CASSLATRHQANYGYTF. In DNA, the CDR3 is TGTGCCAGCAGCTTAGCCACCCGACACCAAGCTAACTATGGCTACACCTTC.

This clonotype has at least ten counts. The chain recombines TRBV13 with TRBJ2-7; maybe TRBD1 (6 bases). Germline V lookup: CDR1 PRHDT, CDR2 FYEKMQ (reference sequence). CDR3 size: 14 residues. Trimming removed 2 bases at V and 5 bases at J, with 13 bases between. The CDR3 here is CASSLRGRGDEQYF. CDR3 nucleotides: TGTGCCAGCAGCTTACGTGGCAGGGGCGACGAGCAGTACTTC. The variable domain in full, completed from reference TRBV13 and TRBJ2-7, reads AAGVIQSPRHLIKEKRETATLKCYPIPRHDTVYWYQQGPGQDPQFLISFYEKMQSDKGSIPDRFSAQQFSDYHSELNMSSLELGDSALYFCASSLRGRGDEQYFGPGTRLTVT.

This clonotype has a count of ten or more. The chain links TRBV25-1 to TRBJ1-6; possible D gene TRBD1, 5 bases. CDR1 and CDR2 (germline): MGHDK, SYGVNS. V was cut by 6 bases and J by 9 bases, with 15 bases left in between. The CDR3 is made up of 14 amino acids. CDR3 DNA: TGTGCCAGCAGCCCGGCGGGGGAGGCTTCACCCCTCCACTTT. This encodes CASSPAGEASPLHF.

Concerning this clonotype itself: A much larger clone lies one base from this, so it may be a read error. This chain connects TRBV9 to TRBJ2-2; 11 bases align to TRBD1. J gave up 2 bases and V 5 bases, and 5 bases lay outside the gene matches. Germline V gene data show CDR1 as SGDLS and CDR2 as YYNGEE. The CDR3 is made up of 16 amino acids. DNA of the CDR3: TGTGCCAGCAGAGACGGGACAGGGGGTAACACCGGGGAGCTGTTTTTT. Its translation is CASRDGTGGNTGELFF.

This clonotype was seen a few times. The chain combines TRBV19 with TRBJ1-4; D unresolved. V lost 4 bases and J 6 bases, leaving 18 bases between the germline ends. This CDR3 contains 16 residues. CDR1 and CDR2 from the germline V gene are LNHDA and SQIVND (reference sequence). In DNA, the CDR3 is TGTGCCAGTAGTACTCCGCGGACTTTGGCGGATGAAAAACTGTTTTTT. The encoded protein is CASSTPRTLADEKLFF. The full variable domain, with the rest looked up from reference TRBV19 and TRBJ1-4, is DGGITQSPKYLFRKEGQNVTLSCEQNLNHDAMYWYRQDPGQGLRLIYYSQIVNDFQKGDIAEGYSVSREKKESFPLTVTSAQKNPTAFYLCASSTPRTLADEKLFFGSGTQLSVL.

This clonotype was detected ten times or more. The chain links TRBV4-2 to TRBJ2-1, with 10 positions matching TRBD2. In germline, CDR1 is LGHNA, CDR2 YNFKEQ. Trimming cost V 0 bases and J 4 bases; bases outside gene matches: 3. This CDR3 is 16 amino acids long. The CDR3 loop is CASSQEEAGGYNEQFF. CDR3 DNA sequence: TGTGCCAGCAGCCAAGAGGAAGCGGGGGGGTACAATGAGCAGTTCTTC.

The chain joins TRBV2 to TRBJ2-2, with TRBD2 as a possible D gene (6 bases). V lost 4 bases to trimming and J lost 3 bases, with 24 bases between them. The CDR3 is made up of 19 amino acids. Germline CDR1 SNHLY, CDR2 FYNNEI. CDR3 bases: TGTGCCAGCAGTGTCAGGGTCGTCTCGGCGGAGGGCGACACCGGGGAGCTGTTTTTT. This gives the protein CASSVRVVSAEGDTGELFF.

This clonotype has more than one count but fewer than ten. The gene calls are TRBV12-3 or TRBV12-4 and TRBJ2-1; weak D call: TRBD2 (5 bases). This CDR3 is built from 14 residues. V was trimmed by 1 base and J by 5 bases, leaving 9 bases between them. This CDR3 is CASSLGRGNNEQFF. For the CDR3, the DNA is TGTGCCAGCAGTTTAGGACGAGGGAACAATGAGCAGTTCTTC.

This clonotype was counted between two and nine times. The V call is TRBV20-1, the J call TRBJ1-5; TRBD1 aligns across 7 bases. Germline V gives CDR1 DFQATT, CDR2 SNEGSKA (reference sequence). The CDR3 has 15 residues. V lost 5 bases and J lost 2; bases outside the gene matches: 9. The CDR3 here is CSASNQGVGNQPQHF. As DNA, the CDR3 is TGCAGTGCTTCTAACCAGGGGGTGGGCAATCAGCCCCAGCATTTT.

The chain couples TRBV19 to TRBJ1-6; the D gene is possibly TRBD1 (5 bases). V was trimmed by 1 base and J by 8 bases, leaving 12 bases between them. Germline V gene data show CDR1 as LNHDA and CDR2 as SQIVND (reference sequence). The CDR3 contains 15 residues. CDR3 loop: CASSIVGTTDSPLHF. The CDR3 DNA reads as TGTGCCAGTAGTATAGTCGGGACGACGGATTCACCCCTCCACTTT.

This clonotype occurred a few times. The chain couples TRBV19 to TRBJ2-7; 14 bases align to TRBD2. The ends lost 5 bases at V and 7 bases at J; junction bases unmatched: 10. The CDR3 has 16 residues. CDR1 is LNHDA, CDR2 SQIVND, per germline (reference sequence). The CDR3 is CASSVGPGLAGVEQYF. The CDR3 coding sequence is TGTGCCAGTAGTGTTGGTCCGGGACTAGCGGGAGTTGAGCAGTACTTC.

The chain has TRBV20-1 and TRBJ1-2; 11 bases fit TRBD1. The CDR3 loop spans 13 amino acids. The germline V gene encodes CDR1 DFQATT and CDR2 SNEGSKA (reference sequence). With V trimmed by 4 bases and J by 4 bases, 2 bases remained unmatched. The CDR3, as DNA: TGCAGTGCTACGGGACAGGGGGGCTATGGCTACACCTTC. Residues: CSATGQGGYGYTF.

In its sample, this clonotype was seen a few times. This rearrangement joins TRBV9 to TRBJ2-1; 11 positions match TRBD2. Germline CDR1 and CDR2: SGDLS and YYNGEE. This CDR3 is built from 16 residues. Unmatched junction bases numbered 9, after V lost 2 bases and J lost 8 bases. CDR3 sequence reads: CASSVSGGGGRHEQFF. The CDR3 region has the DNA TGTGCCAGCAGCGTTAGCGGGGGGGGGGGTCGCCATGAGCAGTTCTTC. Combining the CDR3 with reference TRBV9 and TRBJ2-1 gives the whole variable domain DSGVTQTPKHLITATGQRVTLRCSPRSGDLSVYWYQQSLDQGLQFLIQYYNGEERAKGNILERFSAQQFPDLHSELNLSSLELGDSALYFCASSVSGGGGRHEQFFGPGTRLTVL.

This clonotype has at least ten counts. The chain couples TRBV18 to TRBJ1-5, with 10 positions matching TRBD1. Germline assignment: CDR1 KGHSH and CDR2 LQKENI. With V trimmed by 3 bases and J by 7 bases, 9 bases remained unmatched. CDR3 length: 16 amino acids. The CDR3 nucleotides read TGTGCCAGCTCACCTAGGACCGGGACAGGGGTACAGCCCCAGCATTTT. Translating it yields CASSPRTGTGVQPQHF.

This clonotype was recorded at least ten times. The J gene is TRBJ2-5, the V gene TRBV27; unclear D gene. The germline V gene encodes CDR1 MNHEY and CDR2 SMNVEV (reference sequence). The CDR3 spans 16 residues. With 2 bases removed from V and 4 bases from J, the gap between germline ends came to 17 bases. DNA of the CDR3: TGTGCCAGCAGTTTACGGGTTCCCGAAAGTGGAGAGACCCAGTACTTC. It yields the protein CASSLRVPESGETQYF.